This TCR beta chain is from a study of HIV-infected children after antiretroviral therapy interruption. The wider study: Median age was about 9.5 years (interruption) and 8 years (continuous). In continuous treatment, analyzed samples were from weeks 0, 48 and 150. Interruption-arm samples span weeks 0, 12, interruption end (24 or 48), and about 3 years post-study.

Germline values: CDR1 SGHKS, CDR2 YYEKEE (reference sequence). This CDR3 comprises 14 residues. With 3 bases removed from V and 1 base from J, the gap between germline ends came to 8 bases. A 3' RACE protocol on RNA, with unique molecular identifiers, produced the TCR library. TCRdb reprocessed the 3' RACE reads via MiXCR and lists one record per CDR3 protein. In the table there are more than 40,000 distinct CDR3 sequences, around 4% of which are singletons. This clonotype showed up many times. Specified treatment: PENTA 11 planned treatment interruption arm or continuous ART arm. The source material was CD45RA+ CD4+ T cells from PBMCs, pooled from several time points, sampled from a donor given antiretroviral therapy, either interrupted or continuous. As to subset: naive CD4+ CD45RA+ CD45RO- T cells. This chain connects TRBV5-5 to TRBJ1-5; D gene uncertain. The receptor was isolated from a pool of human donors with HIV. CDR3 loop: CASSSYQSNQPQHF. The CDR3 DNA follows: TGTGCCAGCAGCTCATATCAGAGCAATCAGCCCCAGCATTTT.